Below, one TCR beta chain is given with its context. Its specificity is not known. The sample is drawn from a study of shared clonotypes between healthy human individuals. Study overall: CD4 naive and CD4 memory each took three plates per donor, while CD8 naive took two and CD8 memory one. Study results and limitations: Among donors, sharing of clonotypes was expected to be affected by sequencing depth. The study found lower generation probabilities in non-shared clonotypes than in those shared by all four donors.

At the deep level, the assay was run. Clones were sequenced by immunoSEQ multiplex PCR, and TCRdb holds only the in-frame ones, with some missing. The sample comprises about 2 million clones, 85% to 95% of which are singletons, and 0.13% rests with the top ten. This CDR3 comprises 11 residues. The V gene's germline CDR1 is GTSNPN and CDR2 SVGIG (reference sequence). This receptor was taken from a man younger than 35 in good health. The sequenced material came from naive CD4+ T cells sorted from blood. Subset indicated: CD45RA+ positively selected. The chain combines TRBV30 with TRBJ1-1, with TRBD1 identical over 8 bases. The CDR3 region is CVSGGFTEAFF. The CDR3 DNA follows: TGTGTCTCAGGGGGCTTCACTGAAGCTTTCTTT.